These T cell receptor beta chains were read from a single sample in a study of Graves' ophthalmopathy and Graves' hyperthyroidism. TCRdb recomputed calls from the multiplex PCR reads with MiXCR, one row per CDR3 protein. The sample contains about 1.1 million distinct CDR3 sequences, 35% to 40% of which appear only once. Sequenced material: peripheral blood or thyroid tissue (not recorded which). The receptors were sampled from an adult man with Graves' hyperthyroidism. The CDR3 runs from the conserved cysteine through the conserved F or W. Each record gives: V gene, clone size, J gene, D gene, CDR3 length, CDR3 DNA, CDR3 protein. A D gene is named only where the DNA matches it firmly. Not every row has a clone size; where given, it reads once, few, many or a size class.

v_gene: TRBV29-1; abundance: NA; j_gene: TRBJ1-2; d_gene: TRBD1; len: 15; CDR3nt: TGCAGCGTTGACTTCGGGACAGGGGGCCAATATGGCTACACCTTC; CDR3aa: CSVDFGTGGQYGYTF
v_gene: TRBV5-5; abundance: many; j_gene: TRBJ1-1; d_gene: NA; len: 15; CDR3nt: TGTGCCAGCAGCTCGAACAGGGTCGAGCACACTGAAGCTTTCTTT; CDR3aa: CASSSNRVEHTEAFF
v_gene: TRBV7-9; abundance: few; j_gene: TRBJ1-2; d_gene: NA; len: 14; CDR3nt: TGTGCCAGCAGCGCGGTCGACAGCCGTACCGGCTACACCTTC; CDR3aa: CASSAVDSRTGYTF
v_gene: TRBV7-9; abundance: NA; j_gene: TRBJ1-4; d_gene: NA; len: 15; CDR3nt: TGTGCCAGCAGCTTACTAGTCGGGTGGAATGAAAAACTGTTTTTT; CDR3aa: CASSLLVGWNEKLFF
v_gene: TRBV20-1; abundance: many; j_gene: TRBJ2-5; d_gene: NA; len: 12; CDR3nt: TGCAGTGCTAGGACGGGTCGGGAGACCCAGTACTTC; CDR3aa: CSARTGRETQYF
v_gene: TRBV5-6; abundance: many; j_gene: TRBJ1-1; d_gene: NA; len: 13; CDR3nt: TGTGCCAGCAGCTGGAGAGGCGGACTCAGCGCTTTCTTT; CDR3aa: CASSWRGGLSAFF
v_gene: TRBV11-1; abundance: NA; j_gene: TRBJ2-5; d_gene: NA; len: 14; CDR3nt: TGTGCCAGCAGCCTTCGACTAGAACAAGAGACCCAGTACTTC; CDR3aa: CASSLRLEQETQYF
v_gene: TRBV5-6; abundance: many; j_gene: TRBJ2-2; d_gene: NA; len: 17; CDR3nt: TGTGCCAGCAGCTCGACCACACAGGGTGCGAACACCGGGGAGCTGTTTTTT; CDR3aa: CASSSTTQGANTGELFF
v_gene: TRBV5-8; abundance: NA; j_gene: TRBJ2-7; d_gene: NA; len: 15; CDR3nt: TGTGCCAGCAGCGGGGGCCCGAGGTTATCTCACGAGCAGTACTTC; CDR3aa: CASSGGPRLSHEQYF
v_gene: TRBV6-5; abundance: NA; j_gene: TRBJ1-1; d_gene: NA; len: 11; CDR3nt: TGTGCCAGCACGAAGAACACTGAAGCTTCCTTT; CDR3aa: CASTKNTEASF
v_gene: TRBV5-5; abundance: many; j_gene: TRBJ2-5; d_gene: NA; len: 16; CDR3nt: TGTGCCAGCAGCGCAGCGGGCAGCGTAAGCCAAGAGACCCAGTACTTC; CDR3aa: CASSAAGSVSQETQYF
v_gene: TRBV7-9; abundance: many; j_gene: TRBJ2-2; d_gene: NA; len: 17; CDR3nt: TGTGCCAGCAGCAGATGGGCAGGGAACGTGAACACCGGGGAGCTGTTTTTT; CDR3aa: CASSRWAGNVNTGELFF
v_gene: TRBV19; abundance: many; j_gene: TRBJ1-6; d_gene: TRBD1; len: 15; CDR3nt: TGTGCCAGTAGTATATTGGCAGGGGGCATTTCACCCCTCCACTTT; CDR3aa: CASSILAGGISPLHF
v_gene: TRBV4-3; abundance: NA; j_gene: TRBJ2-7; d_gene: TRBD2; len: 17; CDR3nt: TGCGCCAGCAGCCAAGTAATTAGCGGGGGATCGTTCGGCGAGCAGTACTTC; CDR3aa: CASSQVISGGSFGEQYF
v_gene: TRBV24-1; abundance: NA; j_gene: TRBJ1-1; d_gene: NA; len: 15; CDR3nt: TGTGCCACCAGTGCTAGTTGGGGACAGAACACTGAAGCTTTCTTT; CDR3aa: CATSASWGQNTEAFF
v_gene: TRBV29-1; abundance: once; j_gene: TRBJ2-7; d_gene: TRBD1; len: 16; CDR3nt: TGCAGCGTTGGGGGTACAGGGGAGTCTCCGTTCTACGAGCAGTACTTC; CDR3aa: CSVGGTGESPFYEQYF
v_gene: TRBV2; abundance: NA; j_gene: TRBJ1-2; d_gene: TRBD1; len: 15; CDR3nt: TGTGCCAGCAGACCCACAGGGGACGGATTCTATGGCTACACCTTC; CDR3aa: CASRPTGDGFYGYTF
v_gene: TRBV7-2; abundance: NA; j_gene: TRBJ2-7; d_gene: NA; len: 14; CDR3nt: TGTGCCAGCAGCTCTGCGGGTCCTTCGAACGAGCAGTACTTC; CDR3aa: CASSSAGPSNEQYF